Detailed here is one T cell receptor (beta chain). Its antigen is unknown. This entry is derived from a study of T cell responses to AZD1222 COVID-19 vaccine. Notes on the study in general: Clonal diversity may have been underestimated in mostly white British donors.

Analysis merged second doses at about 4 or about 12 weeks. The CDR3 has 17 amino acids. Trimming pared 0 bases from V and 5 bases from J, leaving 18 bases between. Per germline, CDR1 SGHNT and CDR2 YYREEE (reference sequence). Sequencing used immunoSEQ multiplex PCR; TCRdb keeps in-frame clones, though not all of them. The data contain tens of thousands of clones, roughly nine tenths of them singletons. The input for sequencing was peripheral blood, taken 28 days after the second AZD1222 dose. The TCR originated in an adult who received the AZD1222 COVID-19 vaccine. The chain carries TRBV5-4 and TRBJ2-1; D perhaps matches TRBD2 (7 bases). Written as DNA, the CDR3 is TGTGCCAGCAGCTTGGGTCCCGGGGGGCAGTACCACAATGAGCAGTTCTTC. This gives the protein CASSLGPGGQYHNEQFF.